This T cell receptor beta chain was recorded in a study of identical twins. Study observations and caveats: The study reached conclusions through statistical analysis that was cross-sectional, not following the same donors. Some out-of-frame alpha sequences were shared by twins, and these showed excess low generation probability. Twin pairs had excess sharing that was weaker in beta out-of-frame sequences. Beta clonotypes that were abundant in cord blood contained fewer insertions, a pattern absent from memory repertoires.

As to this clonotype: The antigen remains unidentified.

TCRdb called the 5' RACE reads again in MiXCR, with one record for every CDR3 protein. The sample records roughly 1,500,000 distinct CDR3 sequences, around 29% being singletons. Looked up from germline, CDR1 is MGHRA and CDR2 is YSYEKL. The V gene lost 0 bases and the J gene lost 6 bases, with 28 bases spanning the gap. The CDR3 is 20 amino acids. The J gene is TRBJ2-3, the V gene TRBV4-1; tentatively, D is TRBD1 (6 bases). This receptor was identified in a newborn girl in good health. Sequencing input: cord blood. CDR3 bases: TGCGCCAGCAGCCAAGAGGGGGCCAATAGGCAGGCCCCTTTGATGGATACGCAGTATTTT. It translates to CASSQEGANRQAPLMDTQYF.